Below are 19 T cell receptor beta chains sequenced from a single sample in a study of blood T cell repertoires in COVID-19. This table comes from immunoSEQ multiplex PCR, and its TCRdb copy is limited to in-frame clones, with some not included. The sample includes approximately 190,000 clones, about 85% of them seen just once. Specimen: peripheral blood. The receptor source for this set is a man aged 55 to 69 with active or convalescent COVID-19.

This sequence joins TRBV7-8 and TRBJ1-5; possible D gene TRBD1, 5 bases. The CDR3 totals 17 residues. Trimming took 1 base from V and 0 from J, leaving 13 bases between them. CDR1 is SGHVS, CDR2 FQNEAQ, per germline. The CDR3 DNA follows: TGTGCCAGCAGCTTAGTCTCGGGGGGACTTAGCAATCAGCCCCAGCATTTT. It codes for CASSLVSGGLSNQPQHF.

The V gene is TRBV18, the J gene TRBJ1-6, with TRBD1 matching 9 bases. Germline values: CDR1 KGHSH, CDR2 LQKENI. The trim removed 3 bases at V and 6 bases at J, leaving 9 bases unmatched. The CDR3 is made up of 17 amino acids. As DNA, the CDR3 is TGTGCCAGCTCACCGATTGACAGGGGGGTGAGTAATTCACCCCTCCACTTT. This gives the protein CASSPIDRGVSNSPLHF.

This clone showed up just once. J is TRBJ2-3 and V is TRBV29-1, with 9 positions matching TRBD2. CDR3 length: 15 amino acids. Germline V CDR1 and CDR2: SQVTM, ANQGSEA. Germline trimming cut 5 bases from V and 6 bases from J; bases unmatched to any gene: 12. The CDR3 is CSVSGASGEGDTQYF. The CDR3 nucleotides are TGCAGCGTTTCGGGCGCTAGCGGGGAAGGGGATACGCAGTATTTT.

V gene TRBV18 combines with J gene TRBJ1-3, with no clear D. Trimming removed 3 bases from V and 0 bases from J, with 12 bases in between. The V gene's germline CDR1 is KGHSH and CDR2 LQKENI. CDR3 length: 16 amino acids. The CDR3 spells CASSPNGGSSGNTIYF. Here the CDR3 DNA reads TGTGCCAGCTCACCGAACGGCGGGAGCTCTGGAAACACCATATATTTT.

This clone was counted a single time. The chain recombines TRBV4-2 with TRBJ2-5, with TRBD2 identical over 8 bases. The CDR3 runs 16 residues. V lost 4 bases to trimming and J lost 5 bases; unmatched junction nucleotides: 12. CDR1 is LGHNA and CDR2 is YNFKEQ in the germline V gene. The CDR3 is CASSPAYGGAGETQYF. CDR3 nucleotides: TGTGCCAGCAGCCCCGCATACGGGGGGGCCGGGGAGACCCAGTACTTC.

This chain links TRBV4-2 with TRBJ1-5, with 7 bases identical to TRBD1. The germline CDR1 and CDR2 sequences are LGHNA and YNFKEQ. This CDR3 has 16 amino acids. J gave up 1 base and V 1 base, and 4 bases lay outside the gene matches. CDR3 residues: CASSQGQGMSNQPQHF. The CDR3 coding sequence is TGTGCCAGCAGCCAAGGACAGGGTATGAGCAATCAGCCCCAGCATTTT.

The chain combines TRBV5-4 with TRBJ2-2; 9 nucleotides agree with TRBD1. Unmatched junction bases numbered 6, after V lost 4 bases and J lost 5 bases. Per germline, CDR1 SGHNT and CDR2 YYREEE (reference sequence). This CDR3 is 15 amino acids long. The CDR3, as DNA: TGTGCCAGCAGCAGAGACAGGGGGGAAACCGGGGAGCTGTTTTTT. Protein: CASSRDRGETGELFF.

The chain combines TRBV7-3 with TRBJ1-2; possible D gene TRBD1, 5 bases. Germline loops: CDR1 SGHTA, CDR2 FQGTGA. This CDR3 has 14 residues. V shed 2 bases and J shed 5 bases, with 12 bases lying between them. CDR3 DNA sequence: TGTGCCAGCAGCTTAGACGGCTCAGGGTATGGCTACACCTTC. It encodes CASSLDGSGYGYTF. The variable domain in full, completed from reference TRBV7-3 and TRBJ1-2, reads GAGVSQTPSNKVTEKGKYVELRCDPISGHTALYWYRQSLGQGPEFLIYFQGTGAADDSGLPNDRFFAVRPEGSVSTLKIQRTERGDSAVYLCASSLDGSGYGYTFGSGTRLTVV.

V gene TRBV18 combines with J gene TRBJ2-2; maybe TRBD1 (5 bases). The CDR3 runs 15 residues. Germline assignment: CDR1 KGHSH and CDR2 LQKENI. Trimming removed 2 bases from V and 5 bases from J, with 12 bases in between. CDR3 bases: TGTGCCAGCTCACCAGTCAGGGTCGAGACCGGGGAGCTGTTTTTT. Residues: CASSPVRVETGELFF.

The chain recombines TRBV14 with TRBJ2-7, with D possibly TRBD1 on 6 matching bases. V was clipped by 2 bases and J by 9 bases, with 20 bases between them. CDR3 length: 15 amino acids. The germline CDR1 and CDR2 sequences are SGHDN and FVKESK. CDR3 coding DNA: TGTGCCAGCAGCCAAAGCATCGGGACATACACTAGGCAGTACTTC. Protein: CASSQSIGTYTRQYF.

The CDR3 sequence: CASSVVGGHEQFF. DNA for the CDR3: TGTGCCAGCAGCGTAGTTGGGGGCCATGAGCAGTTCTTC. This chain joins TRBV9 and TRBJ2-1; maybe TRBD1 (6 bases). Germline V gives CDR1 SGDLS, CDR2 YYNGEE. This CDR3 contains 13 residues. Trimming left V 0 bases short and J 8 bases short, with 9 bases between.

The chain combines TRBV5-5 with TRBJ1-3; D is unclear. Germline V lookup: CDR1 SGHKS, CDR2 YYEKEE (reference sequence). V was cut by 1 base and J by 6 bases, with 8 bases left in between. CDR3 length equals 13 residues. The DNA of the CDR3 is TGTGCCAGCAGCTTGTTTAAACTAAACACCATATATTTT. Translation gives CASSLFKLNTIYF.

CDR3 bases: TGTGCCAGCATCGCGGGGGGGGCTGAGAATCAGCCCCAGCATTTT. Encoded protein: CASIAGGAENQPQHF. The chain carries TRBV6-6 and TRBJ1-5; D is perhaps TRBD1 (6 bases). Per germline, CDR1 MNHNY and CDR2 SVGAGI (reference sequence). Between the trimmed V and J ends, which lost 7 bases and 4 bases, there was a span of 17 bases. This CDR3 contains 15 residues.

This chain joins TRBV25-1 and TRBJ1-1, with 7 bases lining up with TRBD1. The germline V gene encodes CDR1 MGHDK and CDR2 SYGVNS. Losses at the gene ends were 4 bases for V and 1 base for J; bases not matched to a gene: 12. The CDR3 runs 17 residues. CDR3 loop: CASSAIDRDGGNTEAFF. CDR3 DNA sequence: TGTGCCAGCAGTGCTATAGACAGGGACGGAGGGAACACTGAAGCTTTCTTT.

A single count supports this clone. The rearrangement links TRBV2 to TRBJ1-3; D gene uncertain. Germline CDR1 reads SNHLY; CDR2 reads FYNNEI. V gave up 3 bases and J gave up 4 bases, with 4 bases separating them. CDR3 length equals 12 residues. CDR3: CASSDEGNTIYF. For the CDR3, the DNA is TGTGCCAGCAGTGATGAGGGAAACACCATATATTTT. Full variable domain (rest looked up from reference TRBV2 and TRBJ1-3): EPEVTQTPSHQVTQMGQEVILRCVPISNHLYFYWYRQILGQKVEFLVSFYNNEISEKSEIFDDQFSVERPDGSNFTLKIRSTKLEDSAMYFCASSDEGNTIYFGEGSWLTVV.

V and J are TRBV7-8 and TRBJ1-1, with 8 bases that match TRBD1. Per the germline V gene, CDR1 is SGHVS and CDR2 is FQNEAQ. The CDR3 is 15 amino acids. The V gene end was trimmed by 4 bases and the J gene end by 3 bases; junction bases not matched to a gene: 7. CDR3 coding DNA: TGTGCCAGCAGCTCACCAGGACAGGGACACACTGAAGCTTTCTTT. Translated, it gives CASSSPGQGHTEAFF.

This clone was detected once. The J gene is TRBJ2-5, the V gene TRBV24-1; TRBD1 matches at 8 bases. The CDR3 is 13 amino acids. The V gene end was trimmed by 5 bases and the J gene end by 4 bases; junction bases not matched to a gene: 2. Germline V gene lookup returns CDR1 KGHDR and CDR2 SFDVKD. The CDR3 protein is CATSVTGGETQYF. The CDR3 bases are TGTGCCACCAGTGTTACAGGGGGAGAGACCCAGTACTTC.

The V gene is TRBV9, the J gene TRBJ2-2; 13 bases map to TRBD2. The germline V gene encodes CDR1 SGDLS and CDR2 YYNGEE. This CDR3 is built from 19 residues. V lost 3 bases to trimming and J lost 5 bases; unmatched junction nucleotides: 13. The CDR3 DNA reads as TGTGCCAGCAGCGCTTCTCGTACTAGCGGGGGGGCTCGGACCGGGGAGCTGTTTTTT. Translated: CASSASRTSGGARTGELFF.

The rearrangement uses TRBV6-5 and TRBJ1-1, with a weak D call TRBD1 (5 bases). The CDR3 totals 12 residues. V was cut by 0 bases and J by 6 bases, with 5 bases left in between. Germline loops: CDR1 MNHEY, CDR2 SVGAGI. CDR3 in DNA: TGTGCCAGCAGTTACTCAGGGGCTGAAGCTTTCTTT. Its protein product is CASSYSGAEAFF.